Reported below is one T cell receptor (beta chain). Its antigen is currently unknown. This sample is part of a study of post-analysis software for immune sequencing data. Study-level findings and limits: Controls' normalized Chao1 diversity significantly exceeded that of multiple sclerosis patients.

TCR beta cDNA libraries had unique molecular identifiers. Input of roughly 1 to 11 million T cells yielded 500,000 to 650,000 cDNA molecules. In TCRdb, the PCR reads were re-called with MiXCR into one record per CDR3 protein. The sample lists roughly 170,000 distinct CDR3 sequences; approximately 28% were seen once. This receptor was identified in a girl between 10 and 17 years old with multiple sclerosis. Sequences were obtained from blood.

CDR3 sequence: CASSSGQGRYGYTF. The CDR3 coding sequence is TGTGCCAGCAGTTCAGGACAGGGGCGCTATGGCTACACCTTC. The chain links TRBV27 to TRBJ1-2, with 9 bases that match TRBD1. Germline V CDR1 and CDR2: MNHEY, SMNVEV (reference sequence). Losses at the gene ends were 4 bases for V and 4 bases for J; bases not matched to a gene: 4. The CDR3 runs 14 residues.